This TCR beta chain derives from a study of shared clonotypes between healthy human individuals. Study-level results: The authors sampled blood alone, and tissue repertoires likely differ.

Repertoires were generated with immunoSEQ multiplex PCR, while TCRdb's copy carries only in-frame clones and drops some. The profile shows 2 million to 3 million clones, approximately 94% of them singletons. The germline CDR1 and CDR2 sequences are SGHRS and YFSETQ. Trimming pared 0 bases from V and 2 bases from J, leaving 7 bases between. This CDR3 has 14 amino acids. Regarding this clone: No antigen is known for it.

V is TRBV5-1 and J is TRBJ2-3, with no clear D. This clonotype originated in a young man in good health. Some clones in this sample may be carry-over from other donors' samples. The sequencing sample was made of naive CD4+ T cells from PBMCs. Stated subset: CD45RA+ positively selected. The CDR3 region is CASSLESFTDTQYF. In DNA form, the CDR3 reads TGCGCCAGCAGCTTGGAAAGTTTCACAGATACGCAGTATTTT. The complete variable domain, with remaining parts taken from reference TRBV5-1 and TRBJ2-3, reads KAGVTQTPRYLIKTRGQQVTLSCSPISGHRSVSWYQQTPGQGLQFLFEYFSETQRNKGNFPGRFSGRQFSNSRSEMNVSTLELGDSALYLCASSLESFTDTQYFGPGTRLTVL.